This TCR beta chain was documented in a study of T-cell reconstitution after alpha-beta-depleted transplantation in children. Study results and limitations: Newly produced T cells mostly provided counts and TCRbeta diversity after one year, as hyperexpanded clones declined.

Using unique molecular identifiers, the investigators prepared the TCRbeta library. TCRdb redid the calling of the PCR reads with MiXCR, one entry per CDR3 protein. There are fewer than 700,000 distinct CDR3 sequences in the sample; 23% occur only once, and 14% lies in the top ten. In this sample, this clonotype turned up many times. Antigen: not known. CDR1 is SQVTM and CDR2 is ANQGSEA in the germline V gene. Trimming removed 6 bases at V and 1 base at J, with 9 bases between. This CDR3 comprises 12 residues. The J gene is TRBJ1-1, the V gene TRBV29-1; D gene uncertain. Specimen: PBMCs, mostly from graft donor cells, collected 360 days after TCRalphabeta/CD19-depleted stem cell transplant. The sequence derives from a boy younger than two who had a stem cell transplant for acute myeloid leukemia, so the T cells may come from the graft donor. The CDR3 DNA reads as TGCAGCGTGAAGTGGGGGAACACTGAAGCTTTCTTT. Translated: CSVKWGNTEAFF.